These 27 T cell receptor beta chains were sequenced from one sample in a study of T cell clonality in common variable immunodeficiency. Whole-study findings and limits: Fewer deletions and N-nucleotide insertions were reportedly seen in common variable immunodeficiency TCR beta sequences.

Their antigens are not known. The method was immunoSEQ multiplex PCR; TCRdb's version includes in-frame clones alone and lacks a portion of them. This sample carries about 14,000 clones, none of them present only once. The source material was peripheral blood mononuclear cells. The receptors stem from a human donor with common variable immunodeficiency.

Points on this clone: Read data end 3 residues before the CDR3 end; the end is taken from the germline J gene. The chain is built from TRBV7-9 and TRBJ2-7; 9 nucleotides match TRBD1. V was pared by 5 bases and J by 2 bases, with 4 bases of the junction left unmatched. CDR1 and CDR2 (germline): SEHNR, FQNEAQ (reference sequence). The CDR3 runs 14 residues. Partial CDR3 DNA: TGTGCCAGCAGCAACCGGGACAGGGCCTACGAG. Encoded protein: CASSNRDRAYE. The CDR3, in full, reads CASSNRDRAYEQYF.

This clone was found a few times. The CDR3 is cut off 3 residues early in the read; its end comes from the germline J gene. V usage is TRBV18 and J usage is TRBJ2-5, with D unresolved. The CDR3 runs to 12 residues. The germline CDR1 and CDR2 sequences are KGHSH and LQKENI. V gave up 3 bases and J gave up 5 bases, with 7 bases separating them. Partial CDR3 DNA: TGTGCCAGCTCACCCAACGGGGAGACC. Protein sequence: CASSPNGET. The full CDR3 protein reads CASSPNGETQYF.

This clone was detected only a few times. The read terminates 3 residues before the CDR3 end, so the remaining end is supplied by the germline J gene. This chain links TRBV20-1 with TRBJ2-3, with 11 bases aligning to TRBD2. The germline CDR1 and CDR2 sequences are DFQATT and SNEGSKA (reference sequence). The trim removed 6 bases at V and 4 bases at J, leaving 6 bases unmatched. The CDR3 runs 14 residues. Incomplete CDR3 DNA: TGCAGTGCCCCGACTAGCGGGGCGCCAGATACG. Translated, it gives CSAPTSGAPDT. The complete CDR3 protein is CSAPTSGAPDTQYF.

This clone is categorized as medium-sized (0.01 to 0.1%). The read ends 3 residues early relative to the CDR3; the germline J gene fills the gap. This chain uses TRBV20-1 with TRBJ2-1, with 7 bases aligning to TRBD2. Trimming removed 6 bases from V and 6 bases from J; junction bases left unmatched: 8. CDR3 size: 13 residues. Germline V gene data show CDR1 as DFQATT and CDR2 as SNEGSKA (reference sequence). The CDR3 DNA, read in part, is TGCAGTGCCCCCGGGACTACCACCAATGAG. It is translated as CSAPGTTTNE. The whole CDR3 protein reads CSAPGTTTNEQFF.

A word on this clone: The CDR3 end falls 3 residues outside the read, so it is completed with the germline J gene. The V and J genes are TRBV29-1 and TRBJ2-7; TRBD2 matches at 12 bases. The CDR3 has 15 residues. The V gene's germline CDR1 is SQVTM and CDR2 ANQGSEA. The J segment lost 0 bases and the V segment lost 6 bases, leaving 6 bases of the junction unmatched. CDR3 loop: CSVAGLAGSSYEQYF. CDR3 bases read: TGCAGCGTCGCCGGACTAGCGGGGAGCTCCTACGAG.

Notes on this clone: The read terminates 3 residues ahead of where the CDR3 ends, so the germline J gene completes it. The rearrangement links TRBV30 to TRBJ1-1, with TRBD1 matching over 7 bases. The CDR3 runs 13 residues. Germline loops: CDR1 GTSNPN, CDR2 SVGIG (reference sequence). V shed 3 bases, J shed 5 bases, and the junction held 6 bases outside the gene matches. Incomplete CDR3 DNA: TGTGCCTGGAGCGCGACAGGGAGGACTGAA. Protein sequence: CAWSATGRTE. The whole CDR3 reads CAWSATGRTEAFF.

A remark on this clone: Sequencing ends 3 residues short of the CDR3 end; the germline J gene provides the rest. The rearrangement links TRBV19 to TRBJ1-2; tentative D call: TRBD1 (6 bases). Germline lookup yields CDR1 LNHDA and CDR2 SQIVND (reference sequence). The CDR3 is 14 residues long. V lost 3 bases and J 0 bases, leaving 8 bases between the germline ends. The CDR3 region is CASSMDSPNYGYTF. CDR3 DNA (partial): TGTGCCAGTAGTATGGACAGTCCTAACTATGGC.

The DNA read from the CDR3 is TGTGCCAGCGTTACTGTCACAGATACG. Its translation: CASVTVTDT. In full, the CDR3 reads CASVTVTDTQYF. The chain links TRBV7-9 to TRBJ2-3; D not resolved. With the read ending 3 residues before the CDR3 end, the germline J gene is used to fill in that end. V shed 8 bases and J shed 2 bases, with 8 bases lying between them. The CDR3 extends over 12 amino acids. The V gene's germline CDR1 is SEHNR and CDR2 FQNEAQ (reference sequence).

This clone appeared a few times. The read ends 3 residues before the CDR3 terminus; that terminus is restored from the germline J gene. The chain has TRBV18 and TRBJ2-7, with 10 bases matching TRBD2. The junction had 7 bases not matched to a gene; V was cut back by 3 bases and J by 2 bases. The germline CDR1 and CDR2 sequences are KGHSH and LQKENI. This CDR3 is 16 amino acids long. The sequenced part of the CDR3 DNA is TGTGCCAGCTCACCCCTACTAGCGGGGAGTACCTACGAG. Its translation: CASSPLLAGSTYE. The whole CDR3 is CASSPLLAGSTYEQYF.

This clone was counted only a few times. Sequencing ends 3 residues short of the CDR3 end; the germline J gene provides the rest. The J gene is TRBJ2-7, the V gene TRBV13, with a possible D match to TRBD2 (6 bases). This CDR3 contains 15 residues. The germline V and J ends were trimmed by 2 bases and 3 bases, with 14 bases remaining between them. The germline V gene encodes CDR1 PRHDT and CDR2 FYEKMQ (reference sequence). Incomplete CDR3 DNA: TGTGCCAGCAGCTTACCCGACGGGGGAGGCTACGAG. Amino acid sequence: CASSLPDGGGYE. From start to end, the CDR3 is CASSLPDGGGYEQYF.

This clone has only a few counts. The read is 3 residues too short to cover the CDR3 end, so that end is filled in from the germline J gene. This chain uses TRBV19 with TRBJ2-7; tentative D call: TRBD1 (6 bases). The CDR3 consists of 14 residues. V shed 2 bases and J shed 5 bases, with 13 bases lying between them. Germline values: CDR1 LNHDA, CDR2 SQIVND (reference sequence). CDR3 loop: CASSIMGAADEQYF. Incomplete CDR3 DNA: TGTGCCAGTAGTATAATGGGGGCTGCGGACGAG.

This clone has only a few counts. The read gets to within 3 residues of the CDR3 end, and the germline J gene fills in the rest. The chain employs TRBV7-2 and TRBJ1-1; a weak D match, TRBD1 (5 bases). The CDR3 spans 14 residues. CDR1 is SGHTA and CDR2 is FQGNSA in the germline V gene. The CDR3 loop reads CASSLTRRDLRAFF. The CDR3 bases that were read are TGTGCCAGCAGCTTAACGCGAAGGGACTTGAGG.

A word on this clone: The CDR3 extends 3 residues past the end of the read, so its final part is completed from the germline J gene. The chain carries TRBV19 and TRBJ2-5, with D uncertain. Germline V gene lookup returns CDR1 LNHDA and CDR2 SQIVND (reference sequence). CDR3 length: 13 residues. Deletions cut 3 bases from V and 1 base from J, with 6 bases between. The CDR3 loop reads CASSMSFQETQYF. The CDR3 bases that were read are TGTGCCAGTAGTATGTCTTTCCAAGAGACC.

A remark on this clone: The read gets to within 3 residues of the CDR3 end, and the germline J gene fills in the rest. This chain uses TRBV19 with TRBJ1-1; TRBD1 matches at 10 bases. The CDR3 is 15 residues long. From germline, CDR1 is LNHDA and CDR2 SQIVND (reference sequence). V was clipped by 6 bases and J by 4 bases; unmatched bases: 8. This CDR3 is CASRRTGGSITEAFF. CDR3 bases read: TGTGCCAGTAGGCGGACAGGGGGGAGTATCACTGAA.

This clone is medium-sized within its sample. Read coverage stops 3 residues before the CDR3 terminus; the germline J gene supplies the remainder. The chain joins TRBV20-1 to TRBJ2-6; 7 bases line up with TRBD1. V shed 3 bases and J 0 bases; nucleotides not matched to a gene: 11. The CDR3 contains 18 residues. From germline, CDR1 is DFQATT and CDR2 SNEGSKA (reference sequence). The CDR3 loop reads CSASSDRVGPSGANVLTF. The part of the CDR3 DNA that was read is TGCAGTGCTAGCTCCGACAGGGTCGGACCCTCTGGGGCCAACGTC.

This clone was seen a few times. CDR3 bases read: TGTGCCAGCTCACCAGGGACAAGGGCCTCCGAG. Amino acids: CASSPGTRASE. The entire CDR3 reads CASSPGTRASEQYF. The genes are TRBV18 and TRBJ2-7, with D tentatively TRBD1 (6 bases). The read falls 3 residues short of the CDR3 end, and the missing part is taken from the germline J gene. The CDR3 runs 14 residues. Germline-derived CDR1 and CDR2 are KGHSH and LQKENI. V was clipped by 2 bases and J by 6 bases, with 14 bases between them.

In its sample, this clone was seen a few times. The CDR3 end falls 3 residues outside the read, so it is completed with the germline J gene. This rearrangement joins TRBV18 to TRBJ1-4; 9 bases fit TRBD1. The CDR3 length is 17 residues. V shed 0 bases and J 7 bases; nucleotides not matched to a gene: 9. Germline CDR1 KGHSH, CDR2 LQKENI. CDR3 DNA, as far as it was read: TGTGCCAGCTCACCACCGGGACAGGGCCTAGGTACTGAAAAA. This encodes CASSPPGQGLGTEK. From start to end, the CDR3 is CASSPPGQGLGTEKLFF.

This clone was counted ten times or more. Read sequence stops 3 residues before the CDR3 end, and the germline J gene provides the missing end. The chain is built from TRBV5-1 and TRBJ1-4; D is possibly TRBD1 (6 bases). V lost 5 bases, J lost 1 base, and 18 bases lay in between. The CDR3 loop spans 17 amino acids. Germline V gene data show CDR1 as SGHRS and CDR2 as YFSETQ. The CDR3 sequence: CASSRGGLLGTNEKLFF. CDR3 DNA, as far as it was read: TGCGCCAGCAGTAGGGGGGGGCTCCTCGGAACTAATGAAAAA.

CDR3 region: CASSLVYTGELFF. The CDR3 DNA, read in part, is TGTGCCAGCAGCTTAGTATACACCGGGGAG. The rearrangement links TRBV7-9 to TRBJ2-2; D ambiguous. The read falls 3 residues short of the CDR3 end, and the missing part is taken from the germline J gene. Germline V gene lookup returns CDR1 SEHNR and CDR2 FQNEAQ (reference sequence). There are 13 residues in the CDR3. Trimming left V 1 base short and J 3 bases short, with 3 bases between.

This clone was seen a few times. With the read ending 3 residues before the CDR3 end, the germline J gene is used to fill in that end. The chain combines TRBV18 with TRBJ2-3, with TRBD1 identical over 8 bases. This CDR3 region has 15 residues. The V and J ends lost 3 bases and 1 base, in that order; junction bases with no gene match: 3. Germline assignment: CDR1 KGHSH and CDR2 LQKENI. The part of the CDR3 DNA that was read is TGTGCCAGCTCACCTGAGACAGGGGGCACAGATACG. Its protein product is CASSPETGGTDT. The CDR3, in full, reads CASSPETGGTDTQYF.

By proportion, this clone is medium-sized (0.01 to 0.1%). The read ends 3 residues shy of where the CDR3 ends; the end is completed using the germline J gene. The rearrangement uses TRBV12-3 or TRBV12-4 and TRBJ1-2, with D tentatively TRBD1 (6 bases). This CDR3 has 13 amino acids. Trimming shortened V by 6 bases and J by 6 bases, and 14 bases separated the two germline ends. CDR3 loop: CASSPGVLNGYTF. The DNA read from the CDR3 is TGTGCCAGCAGCCCAGGGGTTTTGAATGGC.

This clone was recorded many times. The CDR3 extends 3 residues past the end of the read, so its final part is completed from the germline J gene. The rearrangement joins TRBV2 to TRBJ1-1; a weak D match, TRBD1 (5 bases). This CDR3 contains 13 residues. Trimming took 5 bases from V and 3 from J, leaving 10 bases between them. Germline CDR1 reads SNHLY; CDR2 reads FYNNEI. CDR3: CASSINRYTEAFF. The DNA read from the CDR3 is TGTGCCAGCAGTATAAACAGGTACACTGAA.

Details on this clone: The missing CDR3 end, 3 residues past where the read stops, is filled in from the germline J gene. The chain carries TRBV18 and TRBJ1-1, with no clear D. The V gene lost 0 bases and the J gene lost 0 bases, with 5 bases spanning the gap. Germline loops: CDR1 KGHSH, CDR2 LQKENI. The CDR3 is made up of 14 amino acids. The sequenced part of the CDR3 DNA is TGTGCCAGCTCACCACCGGGCATGAACACTGAA. It encodes CASSPPGMNTE. The CDR3 as a whole reads CASSPPGMNTEAFF.

Comments on this clone: The observed sequence ends 3 residues before the CDR3 terminus, with the missing tail filled in from the germline J gene. V and J are TRBV30 and TRBJ1-6; 10 bases fit TRBD1. The CDR3 consists of 13 residues. The germline V gene encodes CDR1 GTSNPN and CDR2 SVGIG (reference sequence). Incomplete CDR3 DNA: TGTGCCTGGAGTGAAGGGACAGGGGCTCCC. Translated, it gives CAWSEGTGAP. The full CDR3 is CAWSEGTGAPLHF.

Notes on this clone: Coverage ceases 3 residues before the CDR3 finishes, and the germline J gene fills in the end. V usage is TRBV7-6 and J usage is TRBJ1-1; 7 bases align to TRBD1. The CDR3 totals 16 residues. After removal of 5 bases from V and 2 bases from J, the junction contained 11 bases not matched to a gene. The germline gives CDR1 SGHVS, CDR2 FNYEAQ. CDR3 DNA (partial): TGTGCCAGCAGCCTCCGAGGGACAGACCAAAACACTGAA. It yields the protein CASSLRGTDQNTE. Given in full, the CDR3 is CASSLRGTDQNTEAFF. Full variable domain (missing parts from reference TRBV7-6 and TRBJ1-1): GAGVSQSPRYKVTKRGQDVALRCDPISGHVSLYWYRQALGQGPEFLTYFNYEAQQDKSGLPNDRFSAERPEGSISTLTIQRTEQRDSAMYRCASSLRGTDQNTEAFFGQGTRLTVV.

This clone was seen only a few times. Read sequence stops 3 residues before the CDR3 end, and the germline J gene provides the missing end. This chain joins TRBV20-1 and TRBJ1-4; tentatively, D is TRBD1 (5 bases). The CDR3 is 15 amino acids. Germline V gene sequence: CDR1 DFQATT, CDR2 SNEGSKA (reference sequence). Trimming pared 1 base from V and 4 bases from J, leaving 13 bases between. CDR3 amino acids: CSARVQKTVNEKLFF. The CDR3 DNA, read in part, is TGCAGTGCTAGAGTGCAGAAGACAGTTAATGAAAAA.

The table lists this clone with a few counts. Read sequence stops 3 residues before the CDR3 end, and the germline J gene provides the missing end. The chain joins TRBV7-2 to TRBJ2-7; possible D gene TRBD2, 5 bases. Trimming took 1 base from V and 4 from J, leaving 8 bases between them. The germline gives CDR1 SGHTA, CDR2 FQGNSA. The CDR3 extends over 13 amino acids. CDR3 bases read: TGTGCCAGCAGCTTAGTGGACTGGTACGAG. This encodes CASSLVDWYE. The entire CDR3 protein reads CASSLVDWYEQYF.